The next 31 T cell receptor beta chains were all read from a single sample in a study of cytomegalovirus exposure and HLA in healthy donors. The PCR contained 60 Vbeta and 13 Jbeta primers. Data came from immunoSEQ multiplex PCR; TCRdb stores just in-frame clones and leaves some out. This table has 100,000 to 150,000 clones, around 84% appearing once. The sample taken for sequencing was PBMCs. Receptor source: a woman between 40 and 55 years old in good health and CMV-seronegative.

The chain couples TRBV4-1 to TRBJ2-4, with TRBD2 identical over 8 bases. V was clipped by 1 base and J by 7 bases; unmatched bases: 9. Per germline, CDR1 MGHRA and CDR2 YSYEKL. This CDR3 is 16 amino acids long. This chain's CDR3 is CASSQGASGSWNIQYF. CDR3 nucleotides: TGCGCCAGCAGCCAAGGGGCAAGCGGGAGTTGGAACATTCAGTACTTC.

This clone was counted only a few times. The chain links TRBV18 to TRBJ2-7; 8 bases map to TRBD1. The CDR3 totals 15 residues. In germline, CDR1 is KGHSH, CDR2 LQKENI. The junction had 9 bases not matched to a gene; V was cut back by 2 bases and J by 6 bases. The CDR3 is CASSPSFQGAGEQYF. For the CDR3, the DNA is TGTGCCAGCTCACCATCCTTCCAGGGGGCGGGCGAGCAGTACTTC.

For this clone: The junction shows a germline mismatch at one end, possibly a read error. The chain is built from TRBV4-2 and TRBJ1-2; a weak D match, TRBD1 (5 bases). The CDR3 extends over 14 amino acids. CDR1 and CDR2 (germline): LGHNA, YNFKEQ. The CDR3 loop is CASSQEGDYGLSFF. In DNA form, the CDR3 reads TGTGCCAGCAGCCAAGAAGGGGACTACGGTTTATCGTTCTTC.

The chain uses TRBV19 and TRBJ1-2; 11 bases are shared with TRBD1. CDR3 size: 16 residues. Germline assignment: CDR1 LNHDA and CDR2 SQIVND (reference sequence). The junction had 9 bases not matched to a gene; V was cut back by 5 bases and J by 4 bases. CDR3 DNA sequence: TGTGCCAGTAGTGCGCAAACCGGGACAGGGGGCTATGGCTACACCTTC. Amino acids: CASSAQTGTGGYGYTF. The entire variable domain, with the rest obtained from reference TRBV19 and TRBJ1-2, is as follows: DGGITQSPKYLFRKEGQNVTLSCEQNLNHDAMYWYRQDPGQGLRLIYYSQIVNDFQKGDIAEGYSVSREKKESFPLTVTSAQKNPTAFYLCASSAQTGTGGYGYTFGSGTRLTVV.

The chain carries TRBV28 and TRBJ2-7; 8 nucleotides line up with TRBD1. This CDR3 is 15 amino acids long. CDR1 MDHEN and CDR2 SYDVKM come from the germline V gene. J was trimmed by 1 base and V by 6 bases; bases with no gene match: 8. The CDR3 DNA sequence: TGTGCCAGCAGGGGGGAGACAGGGGCTTCCTACGAGCAGTACTTC. The encoded protein is CASRGETGASYEQYF.

This chain links TRBV4-2 with TRBJ2-7, with 7 bases lining up with TRBD2. J was trimmed by 0 bases and V by 4 bases; bases with no gene match: 6. CDR1 and CDR2 (germline): LGHNA, YNFKEQ. CDR3 length: 15 amino acids. The CDR3 DNA is TGTGCCAGCAGCCGGGGGGGAGACTCCTCCTACGAGCAGTACTTC. Protein: CASSRGGDSSYEQYF.

The chain links TRBV4-2 to TRBJ2-7, with D hard to call. V gave up 1 base and J gave up 2 bases, with 15 bases separating them. Germline CDR1 and CDR2: LGHNA and YNFKEQ. The CDR3 length is 16 residues. CDR3 loop: CASSQGQFSETYEQYF. CDR3 in DNA: TGTGCCAGCAGCCAAGGACAATTCTCGGAAACCTACGAGCAGTACTTC.

This chain connects TRBV10-3 to TRBJ1-6; D unresolved. The CDR3 sequence is 13 residues long. Germline assignment: CDR1 ENHRY and CDR2 SYGVKD. Between the trimmed V and J ends, which lost 4 bases and 7 bases, there was a span of 8 bases. CDR3 in DNA: TGTGCCATCAGTGTGTCCCAGAATTCACCCCTCCACTTT. Protein sequence: CAISVSQNSPLHF.

The chain recombines TRBV7-9 with TRBJ2-3, with unresolved D. V was cut by 2 bases and J by 2 bases, with 14 bases left in between. Germline assignment: CDR1 SEHNR and CDR2 FQNEAQ (reference sequence). There are 16 residues in the CDR3. CDR3 region: CASSLRSSTATDTQYF. The CDR3 DNA follows: TGTGCCAGCAGCTTACGAAGCAGCACAGCCACAGATACGCAGTATTTT.

The chain has TRBV7-9 and TRBJ2-1; D uncertain. This CDR3 comprises 13 residues. The V and J ends lost 2 bases and 4 bases respectively, with 6 bases between them. CDR1 is SEHNR, CDR2 FQNEAQ, per germline (reference sequence). The CDR3 here is CASSLRRYNEQFF. In DNA form, the CDR3 reads TGTGCCAGCAGCTTACGCAGATACAATGAGCAGTTCTTC.

In its sample, this clone was seen a few times. The chain links TRBV5-1 to TRBJ1-1; perhaps TRBD1 as D (6 bases). Trimming shortened V by 0 bases and J by 8 bases, and 20 bases separated the two germline ends. The V gene's germline CDR1 is SGHRS and CDR2 YFSETQ. The CDR3 runs to 16 residues. CDR3 residues: CASSLGAGDPASEAFF. In nucleotides, the CDR3 is TGCGCCAGCAGCTTGGGAGCAGGGGATCCAGCATCAGAAGCTTTCTTT.

Only a few counts were recorded for this clone. V gene TRBV15 combines with J gene TRBJ2-5, with D maybe TRBD2 (5 bases). Trimming shortened V by 5 bases and J by 5 bases, and 15 bases separated the two germline ends. This CDR3 spans 14 amino acids. Germline V lookup: CDR1 LNHNV, CDR2 YYDKDF (reference sequence). CDR3 in amino acids: CATSDDRTGETQYF. The DNA for the CDR3 is TGTGCCACCAGCGACGATAGGACGGGGGAGACCCAGTACTTC.

The chain employs TRBV5-6 and TRBJ1-2; D might be TRBD1 (5 bases). CDR3 length: 13 residues. Trimming pared 1 base from V and 4 bases from J, leaving 8 bases between. From germline, CDR1 is SGHDT and CDR2 YYEEEE. As DNA, the CDR3 is TGTGCCAGCAGCTTGCCGGGGGTCTATGGCTACACCTTC. Translated: CASSLPGVYGYTF.

The chain employs TRBV4-1 and TRBJ2-1; 9 nucleotides agree with TRBD2. The length of the CDR3 is 15 residues. CDR1 is MGHRA and CDR2 is YSYEKL in the germline V gene. Unmatched junction bases numbered 7, after V lost 3 bases and J lost 7 bases. CDR3 nucleotide sequence: TGCGCCAGCAGCCAGGGACTAGCCGAGGGAAATGAGCAGTTCTTC. Its protein product is CASSQGLAEGNEQFF.

V and J are TRBV11-2 and TRBJ2-7; 7 bases line up with TRBD1. The germline V gene has CDR1 SGHAT and CDR2 FQNNGV. The trim removed 1 base at V and 0 bases at J, leaving 3 bases unmatched. The CDR3 loop spans 15 amino acids. For the CDR3, the DNA is TGTGCCAGCAGCTTAGTAGGGACAGCCTCCTACGAGCAGTACTTC. Translated: CASSLVGTASYEQYF.

V gene TRBV9 combines with J gene TRBJ2-3; TRBD2 aligns across 9 bases. The trim removed 7 bases at V and 2 bases at J, leaving 11 bases unmatched. This CDR3 region has 16 residues. CDR1 and CDR2 from the germline V gene are SGDLS and YYNGEE. The CDR3 nucleotides are TGTGCCAGCGGGGTCGGCGGGAGGGCCCACACAGATACGCAGTATTTT. Encoded protein: CASGVGGRAHTDTQYF.

This chain links TRBV28 with TRBJ1-1, with 7 positions matching TRBD1. CDR3 length: 18 amino acids. Germline-derived CDR1 and CDR2 are MDHEN and SYDVKM. Losses at the gene ends were 5 bases for V and 0 bases for J; bases not matched to a gene: 15. The CDR3 DNA follows: TGTGCCAGCAGTGGAATCGACAGGGTTAGGGGTGTGAACACTGAAGCTTTCTTT. This gives the protein CASSGIDRVRGVNTEAFF. The full variable domain, in which reference TRBV28 and TRBJ1-1 provide the parts outside the CDR3, is DVKVTQSSRYLVKRTGEKVFLECVQDMDHENMFWYRQDPGLGLRLIYFSYDVKMKEKGDIPEGYSVSREKKERFSLILESASTNQTSMYLCASSGIDRVRGVNTEAFFGQGTRLTVV.

The chain links TRBV7-2 to TRBJ2-7, with 7 bases matching TRBD2. V lost 3 bases and J lost 11; bases outside the gene matches: 13. From germline, CDR1 is SGHTA and CDR2 FQGNSA. The CDR3 sequence is 14 residues long. The CDR3 region has the DNA TGTGCCAGCAGCTTTTCGATGGGGGGAGGGCGGGAGTACTTC. The encoded protein is CASSFSMGGGREYF.

The V and J genes are TRBV28 and TRBJ2-1; possibly TRBD2 for D (6 bases). V lost 4 bases and J lost 3, with 22 bases in between. The CDR3 has 18 amino acids. Germline values: CDR1 MDHEN, CDR2 SYDVKM. The CDR3 loop is CASSSRAGTRTFYNEQFF. CDR3 in DNA: TGTGCCAGCAGTTCTCGTGCCGGGACTCGAACGTTCTACAATGAGCAGTTCTTC.

This chain connects TRBV4-1 to TRBJ2-2; the D gene is possibly TRBD1 (5 bases). The ends were cut back, 5 bases at V and 7 bases at J, with 11 bases in the middle. The V gene's germline CDR1 is MGHRA and CDR2 YSYEKL. CDR3 length: 13 amino acids. CDR3 in amino acids: CASSVGQHGELFF. The CDR3 DNA is TGCGCCAGCAGCGTCGGACAACACGGGGAGCTGTTTTTT.

The chain uses TRBV28 and TRBJ1-2; 10 bases agree with TRBD1. This CDR3 comprises 14 residues. Trimming cost V 4 bases and J 5 bases; bases outside gene matches: 4. Germline CDR1 and CDR2: MDHEN and SYDVKM. This CDR3 is CASSYPGQGYGYTF. CDR3 bases: TGTGCCAGCAGTTACCCGGGACAGGGGTATGGCTACACCTTC.

V usage is TRBV28 and J usage is TRBJ2-3, with 7 positions matching TRBD1. This CDR3 contains 16 residues. J gave up 1 base and V 5 bases, and 9 bases lay outside the gene matches. Germline V lookup: CDR1 MDHEN, CDR2 SYDVKM. The CDR3 DNA reads as TGTGCCAGCAGTCCATACAGGGGCCCTGGCACAGATACGCAGTATTTT. This translates into CASSPYRGPGTDTQYF. Full variable domain (rest looked up from reference TRBV28 and TRBJ2-3): DVKVTQSSRYLVKRTGEKVFLECVQDMDHENMFWYRQDPGLGLRLIYFSYDVKMKEKGDIPEGYSVSREKKERFSLILESASTNQTSMYLCASSPYRGPGTDTQYFGPGTRLTVL.

This chain joins TRBV5-4 and TRBJ2-6; maybe TRBD2 (5 bases). This CDR3 has 16 residues. CDR1 and CDR2 from the germline V gene are SGHNT and YYREEE (reference sequence). V was clipped by 4 bases and J by 0 bases, with 11 bases between them. DNA of the CDR3: TGTGCCAGCAGCCCGAGGGCGGACTCTGGGGCCAACGTCCTGACTTTC. It translates to CASSPRADSGANVLTF. The full variable domain, rest sourced from reference TRBV5-4 and TRBJ2-6, is ETGVTQSPTHLIKTRGQQVTLRCSSQSGHNTVSWYQQALGQGPQFIFQYYREEENGRGNFPPRFSGLQFPNYSSELNVNALELDDSALYLCASSPRADSGANVLTFGAGSRLTVL.

This clone was observed a few times. This sequence joins TRBV11-2 and TRBJ2-3; possible D gene TRBD2, 6 bases. Germline CDR1 SGHAT, CDR2 FQNNGV. This CDR3 has 15 residues. The V end was cut by 1 base, the J end by 1 base, with 9 bases between. The CDR3 loop is CASSLAGTRTDTQYF. CDR3 nucleotide sequence: TGTGCCAGCAGCTTAGCCGGGACTCGCACAGATACGCAGTATTTT.

This chain connects TRBV19 to TRBJ1-3; maybe TRBD1 (6 bases). Trimming took 5 bases from V and 0 from J, leaving 14 bases between them. The length of the CDR3 is 16 residues. Germline V gene sequence: CDR1 LNHDA, CDR2 SQIVND (reference sequence). CDR3 bases: TGTGCCAGTAGTCCAGGACAGTACAGCTCTGGAAACACCATATATTTT. It specifies CASSPGQYSSGNTIYF.

This clone was counted once. The CDR3, as DNA: TGTGCCAGCAGCGCGCACAGCGGGAGATCCCACACCGGGGAGCTGTTTTTT. Translated: CASSAHSGRSHTGELFF. V usage is TRBV9 and J usage is TRBJ2-2, with 8 bases identical to TRBD2. CDR1 and CDR2 from the germline V gene are SGDLS and YYNGEE. This CDR3 has 17 residues. The V segment lost 3 bases and the J segment 3 bases; nucleotides outside the gene matches: 10.

The chain is built from TRBV29-1 and TRBJ2-4; 7 nucleotides align to TRBD2. The CDR3 loop spans 15 amino acids. The trim removed 3 bases at V and 9 bases at J, leaving 14 bases unmatched. CDR1 is SQVTM, CDR2 ANQGSEA, per germline. The CDR3 region is CSVDLGGSGTGIQYF. In DNA form, the CDR3 reads TGCAGCGTTGATTTGGGCGGGAGTGGGACGGGCATTCAGTACTTC.

As regards this clone: Sequence at one end of the junction differs from germline and may be a read error. The V and J genes are TRBV5-6 and TRBJ1-5; a possible D gene is TRBD1 (6 bases). The germline CDR1 and CDR2 sequences are SGHDT and YYEEEE. CDR3 length: 14 amino acids. The CDR3 sequence: CASSLETGQSAPAF. The CDR3 DNA is TGTGCCAGCAGCTTGGAGACAGGACAATCAGCCCCAGCATTT.

The chain links TRBV5-1 to TRBJ2-1, with no clear D. Trimming pared 5 bases from V and 0 bases from J, leaving 12 bases between. The CDR3 spans 15 residues. Germline values: CDR1 SGHRS, CDR2 YFSETQ. The CDR3 here is CASRPAWSSYNEQFF. In DNA, the CDR3 is TGCGCCAGCAGGCCGGCTTGGAGCTCCTACAATGAGCAGTTCTTC.

This sequence joins TRBV21-1 and TRBJ2-2; TRBD2 reflects the table's D call only, with no check against the DNA. TRBV21-1 is flagged as a pseudogene. The CDR3 runs 17 residues. DNA of the CDR3: TGTGCCAGCAGCAAAGGAGGGGTCCGGGAGTTGGGCGGGGAGCTGTTTTTT. This encodes CASSKGGVRELGGELFF.

V and J are TRBV7-3 and TRBJ2-5; 7 bases agree with TRBD1. The closer fit of TRBJ2-7 to the DNA end suggests the J call may be wrong. The V gene's germline CDR1 is SGHTA and CDR2 FQGTGA. The CDR3 is made up of 15 amino acids. The CDR3, as DNA: TGTGCCAGCAGCTTCCTTCTGACAGGGACGGACGAGCAGTACTTC. It encodes CASSFLLTGTDEQYF.